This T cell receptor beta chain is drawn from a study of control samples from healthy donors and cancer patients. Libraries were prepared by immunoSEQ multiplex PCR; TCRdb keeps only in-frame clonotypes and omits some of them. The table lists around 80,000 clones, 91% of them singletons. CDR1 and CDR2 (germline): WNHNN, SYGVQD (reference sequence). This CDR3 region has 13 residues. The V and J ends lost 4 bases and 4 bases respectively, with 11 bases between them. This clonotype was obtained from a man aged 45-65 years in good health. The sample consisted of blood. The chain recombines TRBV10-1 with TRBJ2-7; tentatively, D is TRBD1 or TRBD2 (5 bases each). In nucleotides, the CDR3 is TGCGCCAGCAGTGGGGGGACCTCGTACGAGCAGTACTTC. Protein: CASSGGTSYEQYF.